These 32 T cell receptor beta chains were all obtained from the same sample, sequenced in a study of cytomegalovirus exposure and HLA in healthy donors (dated by TCRdb to about 2017). The library was prepared using the immunoSEQ multiplex PCR assay. A mixture of 60 forward primers for TCR Vbeta segments and 13 reverse primers for TCR Jbeta segments was used in the multiplex PCR. Here the immuneACCESS table is served through TCRdb, limited to in-frame sequences with V and J called. Missing clones are a known gap in these copies; in checked studies unresolved V genes cover under half, and the rest lacks a known reason. The sample yields approximately 110,000 clones; 50% to 65% were counted once. In total, the top ten clones hold 3.8% of the sample. Sequenced material: PBMCs. The receptor set was obtained from a man aged 30 to 39 in good health and CMV-seropositive.

The CDR3 protein is CASRPSQNTEAFF. CDR3 nucleotides: TGTGCCAGCAGACCTTCACAGAACACTGAAGCTTTCTTT. The J gene is TRBJ1-1, the V gene TRBV6-5; no reliable D call. CDR1 is MNHEY, CDR2 SVGAGI, per germline. The CDR3 runs 13 residues. Trimming pared 6 bases from V and 1 base from J, leaving 9 bases between.

The V call is TRBV5-6, the J call TRBJ1-1, with D possibly matching TRBD1 (5 bases). Germline loops: CDR1 SGHDT, CDR2 YYEEEE. V lost 3 bases, J lost 11 bases, and 20 bases lay in between. This CDR3 region has 14 residues. The CDR3 protein is CASSSASWGGDAFF. The CDR3 DNA follows: TGTGCCAGCAGCTCGGCAAGTTGGGGGGGTGACGCTTTCTTT.

This clone was seen a few times. J is TRBJ2-1 and V is TRBV27, with 7 bases fitting TRBD1. The germline gives CDR1 MNHEY, CDR2 SMNVEV (reference sequence). This CDR3 contains 16 residues. Trimming at V came to 6 bases and at J to 2 bases, leaving 10 bases not matched to a gene. The CDR3 DNA reads as TGTGCCAGCAGGCCGCTGCAGGGGGACACCTACAATGAGCAGTTCTTC. This codes for CASRPLQGDTYNEQFF.

The chain combines TRBV12-5 with TRBJ2-3; 7 positions match TRBD1. V lost 4 bases and J lost 4; bases outside the gene matches: 2. Germline V CDR1 and CDR2: LGHNT, FRNRAP. This CDR3 comprises 13 residues. The CDR3, as DNA: TGTGCTAGTGGTTACCAGGGGGCAGATACGCAGTATTTT. This encodes CASGYQGADTQYF.

V gene TRBV18 combines with J gene TRBJ2-5, with a weak D call TRBD1 (5 bases). The germline gives CDR1 KGHSH, CDR2 LQKENI. This CDR3 region has 14 residues. The V and J ends lost 1 base and 2 bases respectively, with 8 bases between them. The CDR3 here is CASSPRNRQETQYF. CDR3 DNA sequence: TGTGCCAGCTCACCACGTAACAGGCAAGAGACCCAGTACTTC. Full variable domain (outside the CDR3, taken from reference TRBV18 and TRBJ2-5): NAGVMQNPRHLVRRRGQEARLRCSPMKGHSHVYWYRQLPEEGLKFMVYLQKENIIDESGMPKERFSAEFPKEGPSILRIQQVVRGDSAAYFCASSPRNRQETQYFGPGTRLLVL.

The gene calls are TRBV6-1 and TRBJ2-5, with 9 bases matching TRBD2. The CDR3 covers 15 residues. Trimming took 0 bases from V and 2 from J; bases not matched to a gene: 1. Looked up from germline, CDR1 is MNHNS and CDR2 is SASEGT. CDR3 region: CASSEASGGQETQYF. In nucleotides, the CDR3 is TGTGCCAGCAGTGAAGCTAGCGGGGGACAAGAGACCCAGTACTTC.

The chain couples TRBV10-3 to TRBJ2-2; tentative D call: TRBD2 (6 bases). The CDR3 length is 15 residues. Trimming stripped 0 bases from V and 4 bases from J, with 9 bases between. Germline assignment: CDR1 ENHRY and CDR2 SYGVKD. CDR3 nucleotides: TGTGCCATCAGTGAGTCTTTGACTAGCACCGGGGAGCTGTTTTTT. The encoded protein is CAISESLTSTGELFF.

This clone has just a few counts. CDR3 DNA: TGTGCCAGCAGCGTAACCAGCGGGGGATCGGATACGCAGTATTTT. Translating gives CASSVTSGGSDTQYF. This rearrangement joins TRBV9 to TRBJ2-3; TRBD2 aligns across 8 bases. V lost 1 base, J lost 6 bases, and 7 bases stayed unmatched. Germline lookup yields CDR1 SGDLS and CDR2 YYNGEE. The CDR3 has 15 residues. The full variable domain, with the rest looked up from reference TRBV9 and TRBJ2-3, is DSGVTQTPKHLITATGQRVTLRCSPRSGDLSVYWYQQSLDQGLQFLIQYYNGEERAKGNILERFSAQQFPDLHSELNLSSLELGDSALYFCASSVTSGGSDTQYFGPGTRLTVL.

This clone was detected only a few times. J is TRBJ1-2 and V is TRBV7-2, with D tentatively TRBD1 (5 bases). Germline V CDR1 and CDR2: SGHTA, FQGNSA. The CDR3 runs 13 residues. V lost 5 bases to trimming and J lost 5 bases, with 12 bases between them. CDR3 sequence: CASSQGRSYGYTF. CDR3 bases: TGTGCCAGCAGCCAGGGTCGGAGTTATGGCTACACCTTC. Using reference TRBV7-2 and TRBJ1-2 for the parts outside the CDR3, the full variable domain is GAGVSQSPSNKVTEKGKDVELRCDPISGHTALYWYRQSLGQGLEFLIYFQGNSAPDKSGLPSDRFSAERTGGSVSTLTIQRTQQEDSAVYLCASSQGRSYGYTFGSGTRLTVV.

This clone was counted between two and nine times. The J gene is TRBJ1-5, the V gene TRBV6-1, with D possibly being TRBD1 (5 bases). The CDR3 runs to 14 residues. Germline V CDR1 and CDR2: MNHNS, SASEGT. V lost 0 bases and J 11 bases, leaving 14 bases between the germline ends. CDR3 nucleotides: TGTGCCAGCAGTGAAGCGGGGCCCCAAGGGGCCCAGCATTTT. Protein sequence: CASSEAGPQGAQHF.

This clone was observed a handful of times. J is TRBJ1-4 and V is TRBV28; 8 bases align to TRBD1. The CDR3 is 13 residues long. V was clipped by 7 bases and J by 7 bases; unmatched bases: 5. Germline loops: CDR1 MDHEN, CDR2 SYDVKM. CDR3: CASMATGAEKLFF. CDR3 DNA: TGTGCCAGCATGGCGACAGGGGCTGAAAAACTGTTTTTT.

This clone was seen a handful of times. The chain employs TRBV2 and TRBJ1-4, with D possibly matching TRBD1 (6 bases). The CDR3 sequence is 15 residues long. Trimming pared 6 bases from V and 4 bases from J, leaving 15 bases between. Germline V gene sequence: CDR1 SNHLY, CDR2 FYNNEI. The CDR3 sequence: CASSALTGNNEKLFF. As DNA, the CDR3 is TGTGCCAGCAGCGCCCTAACAGGGAATAATGAAAAACTGTTTTTT.

This chain uses TRBV5-1 with TRBJ1-1; D gene ambiguous. Trimming pared 5 bases from V and 3 bases from J, leaving 14 bases between. The length of the CDR3 is 14 residues. Germline V lookup: CDR1 SGHRS, CDR2 YFSETQ. As DNA, the CDR3 is TGCGCCAGCAGTACGGGTGATTTCGACACTGAAGCTTTCTTT. This gives the protein CASSTGDFDTEAFF.

The genes are TRBV14 and TRBJ2-7, with TRBD2 as a possible D gene (6 bases). V shed 4 bases and J shed 0 bases, with 16 bases lying between them. Germline CDR1 is SGHDN and CDR2 is FVKESK. The CDR3 totals 16 residues. The CDR3 region has the DNA TGTGCCAGCAGCCCTCAAATGGGGGGATACTCCTACGAGCAGTACTTC. It translates to CASSPQMGGYSYEQYF.

This clone turned up a few times. The chain uses TRBV2 and TRBJ1-1, with D possibly matching TRBD1 (6 bases). The CDR3 is 15 residues long. From germline, CDR1 is SNHLY and CDR2 FYNNEI. Deletions cut 6 bases from V and 5 bases from J, with 19 bases between. CDR3 bases: TGTGCCAGCAGCGGTGGTGGGGGCAGTGGGACTGAAGCTTTCTTT. This encodes CASSGGGGSGTEAFF.

This clone was found once. The rearrangement links TRBV9 to TRBJ1-2, with unresolved D. This CDR3 has 13 residues. Looked up from germline, CDR1 is SGDLS and CDR2 is YYNGEE. Trimming took 4 bases from V and 4 from J, leaving 11 bases between them. The CDR3 sequence is CASSPPLAYGYTF. The CDR3 DNA reads as TGTGCCAGCAGCCCCCCCCTGGCCTATGGCTACACCTTC.

This sequence joins TRBV27 and TRBJ2-1, with D unclear. This CDR3 has 18 amino acids. Germline V gene lookup returns CDR1 MNHEY and CDR2 SMNVEV (reference sequence). Trimming removed 6 bases from V and 0 bases from J, with 21 bases in between. CDR3 sequence reads: CASRPIAHSYPSYNEQFF. The CDR3 DNA is TGTGCCAGCAGACCCATAGCCCACTCATACCCCTCCTACAATGAGCAGTTCTTC.

The chain employs TRBV6-5 and TRBJ1-1, with D uncertain. There are 15 residues in the CDR3. V was shortened by 6 bases and J by 0 bases, with 14 bases between the two germline ends. Germline CDR1 and CDR2: MNHEY and SVGAGI. CDR3 region: CASSSLSRMNTEAFF. DNA of the CDR3: TGTGCCAGCAGCTCTCTTTCGCGAATGAACACTGAAGCTTTCTTT.

The V call is TRBV14, the J call TRBJ1-4; 8 bases agree with TRBD1. Germline V gene data show CDR1 as SGHDN and CDR2 as FVKESK. The CDR3 totals 15 residues. V was clipped by 6 bases and J by 0 bases; unmatched bases: 3. CDR3 sequence (DNA): TGTGCCAGCAGGCGGACAGGGTCAACTAATGAAAAACTGTTTTTT. Protein product: CASRRTGSTNEKLFF. The full variable domain, rest sourced from reference TRBV14 and TRBJ1-4, is EAGVTQFPSHSVIEKGQTVTLRCDPISGHDNLYWYRRVMGKEIKFLLHFVKESKQDESGMPNNRFLAERTGGTYSTLKVQPAELEDSGVYFCASRRTGSTNEKLFFGSGTQLSVL.

The J gene is TRBJ2-2, the V gene TRBV29-1, with 7 bases that match TRBD2. The germline V gene encodes CDR1 SQVTM and CDR2 ANQGSEA. V lost 1 base to trimming and J lost 7 bases; unmatched junction nucleotides: 0. The CDR3 totals 12 residues. In DNA, the CDR3 is TGCAGCGTTGAAGGGGGGGGCGGGGAGCTGTTTTTT. This codes for CSVEGGGGELFF.

Comment on this clone: Other DNA sequences in this sample translate to the same CDR3. This chain joins TRBV21-1 and TRBJ1-2; TRBD1 was called by the table and not checked on the DNA. TRBV21-1 is termed a pseudogene. The CDR3 loop spans 12 amino acids. The CDR3 DNA sequence: TGTGCCAGCAGCAAAGTAGGGGAAGGCTACACCTTT. It specifies CASSKVGEGYTF.

The rearrangement links TRBV19 to TRBJ2-1; unclear D gene. V shed 3 bases and J shed 0 bases, with 9 bases lying between them. The V gene's germline CDR1 is LNHDA and CDR2 SQIVND (reference sequence). This CDR3 contains 15 residues. CDR3 sequence: CASSMGTRSYNEQFF. The CDR3 DNA sequence: TGTGCCAGTAGTATGGGCACCCGCTCCTACAATGAGCAGTTCTTC.

This CDR3 is CASSHHPQGYGYTF. In DNA form, the CDR3 reads TGTGCCAGCAGCCACCACCCACAGGGGTATGGCTACACCTTC. V and J are TRBV7-2 and TRBJ1-2; TRBD1 matches at 7 bases. The CDR3 runs to 14 residues. V gave up 5 bases and J gave up 5 bases; unmatched junction bases: 8. Germline CDR1 reads SGHTA; CDR2 reads FQGNSA. Together with reference TRBV7-2 and TRBJ1-2, the CDR3 gives the full variable domain: GAGVSQSPSNKVTEKGKDVELRCDPISGHTALYWYRQSLGQGLEFLIYFQGNSAPDKSGLPSDRFSAERTGGSVSTLTIQRTQQEDSAVYLCASSHHPQGYGYTFGSGTRLTVV.

This clone was observed a few times. The chain's CDR3 is CASSLEGGTQRETQYF. The DNA of the CDR3 is TGTGCCAGCAGCTTAGAGGGGGGGACCCAGAGGGAGACCCAGTACTTC. The rearrangement joins TRBV7-8 to TRBJ2-5; maybe TRBD2 (7 bases). V was trimmed by 1 base and J by 5 bases, leaving 17 bases between them. The CDR3 has 16 amino acids. Per the germline V gene, CDR1 is SGHVS and CDR2 is FQNEAQ. The full variable domain, in which reference TRBV7-8 and TRBJ2-5 provide the parts outside the CDR3, is GAGVSQSPRYKVAKRGQDVALRCDPISGHVSLFWYQQALGQGPEFLTYFQNEAQLDKSGLPSDRFFAERPEGSVSTLKIQRTQQEDSAVYLCASSLEGGTQRETQYFGPGTRLLVL.

The genes are TRBV16 and TRBJ2-7, with TRBD2 matching over 7 bases. Germline loops: CDR1 KGHSY, CDR2 FQNENV. The CDR3 is 17 residues long. The V gene end was trimmed by 0 bases and the J gene end by 3 bases; junction bases not matched to a gene: 11. The CDR3 DNA reads TGTGCCAGCAGCCAATCTATATCGCGGGGGTACGGCTACGAGCAGTACTTC. Its translation: CASSQSISRGYGYEQYF.

The V gene is TRBV29-1, the J gene TRBJ2-1; maybe TRBD1 (5 bases). The CDR3 consists of 13 residues. CDR1 and CDR2 from the germline V gene are SQVTM and ANQGSEA. Here the CDR3 reads CSYAQDSYNEQFF. CDR3 in DNA: TGCAGTTATGCACAGGACTCCTACAATGAGCAGTTCTTC.

This chain links TRBV7-9 with TRBJ2-2; D perhaps matches TRBD1 (6 bases). CDR3 length equals 13 residues. V dropped 8 bases and J dropped 0 bases, with 7 bases sitting between them. The germline V gene encodes CDR1 SEHNR and CDR2 FQNEAQ (reference sequence). The DNA of the CDR3 is TGTGCCAGCCGGGACACGAACACCGGGGAGCTGTTTTTT. It codes for CASRDTNTGELFF.

The chain joins TRBV5-4 to TRBJ2-7, with 7 bases that match TRBD1. There are 15 residues in the CDR3. J was trimmed by 0 bases and V by 4 bases; bases with no gene match: 7. Germline lookup yields CDR1 SGHNT and CDR2 YYREEE (reference sequence). DNA of the CDR3: TGTGCCAGCAGCAGAGGGACAGTCAGCTCCTACGAGCAGTACTTC. Translation gives CASSRGTVSSYEQYF.

This rearrangement joins TRBV13 to TRBJ1-2; TRBD1 matches at 7 bases. J was trimmed by 7 bases and V by 4 bases; bases with no gene match: 12. The CDR3 sequence is 15 residues long. Germline V gene sequence: CDR1 PRHDT, CDR2 FYEKMQ (reference sequence). Here the CDR3 reads CASSSSGRGIFGYTF. As DNA, the CDR3 is TGTGCCAGCAGCTCGTCGGGCAGGGGGATCTTTGGCTACACCTTC.

The V call is TRBV5-4, the J call TRBJ2-3; 13 bases line up with TRBD2. The V segment lost 3 bases and the J segment 5 bases; nucleotides outside the gene matches: 9. Germline assignment: CDR1 SGHNT and CDR2 YYREEE (reference sequence). The CDR3 has 17 residues. The CDR3 nucleotides read TGTGCCAGCAGCTCCCGACTAGCGGGGGGATTCTTAGATACGCAGTATTTT. It specifies CASSSRLAGGFLDTQYF.

The V gene is TRBV5-1, the J gene TRBJ2-5; maybe TRBD1 (6 bases). The V and J ends lost 2 bases and 0 bases respectively, with 11 bases between them. This CDR3 comprises 15 residues. Germline CDR1 is SGHRS and CDR2 is YFSETQ. The CDR3 here is CASSFQGIYQETQYF. CDR3 DNA: TGCGCCAGCAGCTTCCAGGGGATATACCAAGAGACCCAGTACTTC.

The CDR3, as DNA: TGTGCCAGCAGTGCAGGGGTTAGCGGCAATCAGCCCCAGCATTTT. Protein sequence: CASSAGVSGNQPQHF. The rearrangement joins TRBV6-1 to TRBJ1-5; the D gene is possibly TRBD1 (6 bases). Germline lookup yields CDR1 MNHNS and CDR2 SASEGT. The CDR3 covers 15 residues. Trimming took 4 bases from V and 2 from J, leaving 12 bases between them.